What follows are 17 T cell receptor beta chains derived from one specimen sequenced in a study of radiation and T cells in renal cell carcinoma. Specified treatment: treatment-naive control, cytoreductive nephrectomy. Repertoires were generated with immunoSEQ multiplex PCR, while TCRdb's copy carries only in-frame clones and drops some. This repertoire shows 14,000 to 15,000 clones, roughly 58% found once; its top ten account for 15% to 20%. Sequenced here: tumor tissue, sampled from a patient whose treatment was nephrectomy without radiotherapy. The receptors were gathered from a man in his sixties with renal cell carcinoma.

The chain has TRBV5-4 and TRBJ1-2; 7 positions match TRBD1. CDR3 length: 15 residues. The V and J ends lost 2 bases and 1 base, in that order; junction bases with no gene match: 5. The germline V gene has CDR1 SGHNT and CDR2 YYREEE (reference sequence). The CDR3 reads CASSFRDRINYGYTF. DNA of the CDR3: TGTGCCAGCAGCTTCCGGGACAGAATTAACTATGGCTACACCTTC.

This chain uses TRBV7-8 with TRBJ2-3; 7 nucleotides match TRBD1. The trim removed 4 bases at V and 0 bases at J, leaving 4 bases unmatched. The CDR3 length is 15 residues. Germline loops: CDR1 SGHVS, CDR2 FQNEAQ. The CDR3 loop reads CASSSGQLSTDTQYF. In DNA, the CDR3 is TGTGCCAGCAGCTCGGGACAGCTAAGCACAGATACGCAGTATTTT.

This clone was observed a few times. The V gene is TRBV6-6, the J gene TRBJ1-1; 9 bases agree with TRBD1. V gave up 4 bases and J gave up 2 bases; unmatched junction bases: 5. CDR3 size: 15 residues. The V gene's germline CDR1 is MNHNY and CDR2 SVGAGI (reference sequence). DNA of the CDR3: TGTGCCAGCAGTTCAAGGGACAGGGCCAACACTGAAGCTTTCTTT. This gives the protein CASSSRDRANTEAFF.

V gene TRBV4-2 combines with J gene TRBJ2-7; no reliable D call. This CDR3 has 14 amino acids. Germline-derived CDR1 and CDR2 are LGHNA and YNFKEQ. V was cut by 7 bases and J by 0 bases, with 13 bases left in between. The DNA for the CDR3 is TGTGCCAGCACTTTGGGGAAGCTCTCCTACGAGCAGTACTTC. Residues: CASTLGKLSYEQYF.

The CDR3 bases are TGTGCCAGCAGACCGGGACCCGCCGGCGCCCAGCATTTT. It yields the protein CASRPGPAGAQHF. V usage is TRBV5-6 and J usage is TRBJ1-5; perhaps TRBD1 as D (5 bases). The V end lost 5 bases, the J end lost 11 bases, and 17 bases lay between the germline ends. The length of the CDR3 is 13 residues. Germline values: CDR1 SGHDT, CDR2 YYEEEE.

In its sample, this clone was seen once. J is TRBJ1-2 and V is TRBV30; 7 bases fit TRBD1. This CDR3 is 12 amino acids long. Germline V gives CDR1 GTSNPN, CDR2 SVGIG (reference sequence). Here the CDR3 DNA reads TGTGGAGGGGGCAGAGGGAACTATGGCTACACCTTC. Translating it yields CGGGRGNYGYTF.

The genes are TRBV7-8 and TRBJ2-1; 8 bases are a match to TRBD2. The CDR3 totals 15 residues. Germline assignment: CDR1 SGHVS and CDR2 FQNEAQ. With V trimmed by 7 bases and J by 5 bases, 10 bases remained unmatched. The CDR3 nucleotides are TGTGCCAGCACCCTAACTAGCGGAACACACAATGAGCAGTTCTTC. Translation: CASTLTSGTHNEQFF.

The chain combines TRBV9 with TRBJ2-3; D uncertain. Germline values: CDR1 SGDLS, CDR2 YYNGEE. The CDR3 is 15 residues long. With 1 base removed from V and 0 bases from J, the gap between germline ends came to 9 bases. The CDR3 DNA sequence: TGTGCCAGCAGCGTATGGAGTTCTAGCACAGATACGCAGTATTTT. Translating gives CASSVWSSSTDTQYF.

V and J are TRBV4-3 and TRBJ2-6; D possibly corresponds to TRBD1 (5 bases). Per germline, CDR1 LGHNA and CDR2 YSLEER. The V and J ends lost 0 bases and 3 bases respectively, with 9 bases between them. The CDR3 is made up of 16 amino acids. The CDR3 here is CASSQDAQGGANVLTF. In DNA, the CDR3 is TGCGCCAGCAGCCAAGATGCCCAGGGTGGGGCCAACGTCCTGACTTTC.

V is TRBV29-1 and J is TRBJ2-3; D tentatively reads TRBD1 or TRBD2 (6 bases each). The V gene lost 3 bases and the J gene lost 2 bases, with 9 bases spanning the gap. Germline-derived CDR1 and CDR2 are SQVTM and ANQGSEA. There are 13 residues in the CDR3. This CDR3 is CSVDRGATDTQYF. The DNA for the CDR3 is TGCAGCGTTGATAGGGGGGCCACAGATACGCAGTATTTT.

This chain uses TRBV28 with TRBJ1-1; D gene ambiguous. The CDR3 spans 12 residues. Trimming cost V 8 bases and J 4 bases, with 11 bases left between them. CDR1 MDHEN and CDR2 SYDVKM come from the germline V gene. CDR3 sequence (DNA): TGTGCCAGCGGCGGGAGGGTCACTGAAGCTTTCTTT. Its translation: CASGGRVTEAFF.

The chain combines TRBV5-6 with TRBJ1-1; a possible D gene is TRBD1 (5 bases). V shed 2 bases and J shed 3 bases, with 11 bases lying between them. The germline gives CDR1 SGHDT, CDR2 YYEEEE. This CDR3 region has 14 residues. Here the CDR3 DNA reads TGTGCCAGCAGCTTCAGGGTTGACGACACTGAAGCTTTCTTT. Translated: CASSFRVDDTEAFF. The full variable domain, in which reference TRBV5-6 and TRBJ1-1 provide the parts outside the CDR3, is DAGVTQSPTHLIKTRGQQVTLRCSPKSGHDTVSWYQQALGQGPQFIFQYYEEEERQRGNFPDRFSGHQFPNYSSELNVNALLLGDSALYLCASSFRVDDTEAFFGQGTRLTVV.

This clone was detected once. This rearrangement joins TRBV6-5 to TRBJ2-7; D gene uncertain. The CDR3 loop spans 14 amino acids. V was shortened by 6 bases and J by 0 bases, with 12 bases between the two germline ends. Germline V gene sequence: CDR1 MNHEY, CDR2 SVGAGI. CDR3: CASRTYWSSYEQYF. Here the CDR3 DNA reads TGTGCCAGCAGAACTTATTGGAGCTCCTACGAGCAGTACTTC.

This clone has a handful of counts. This rearrangement joins TRBV29-1 to TRBJ2-5, with 7 bases matching TRBD1. CDR3 length equals 15 residues. CDR1 SQVTM and CDR2 ANQGSEA come from the germline V gene. The V gene end was trimmed by 0 bases and the J gene end by 0 bases; junction bases not matched to a gene: 4. CDR3 sequence: CSVEEEGGNQETQYF. As DNA, the CDR3 is TGCAGCGTTGAAGAAGAAGGGGGCAACCAAGAGACCCAGTACTTC.

The rearrangement links TRBV4-2 to TRBJ1-2; possible D gene TRBD1, 5 bases. V shed 0 bases and J shed 0 bases, with 14 bases lying between them. This CDR3 has 17 residues. Germline CDR1 reads LGHNA; CDR2 reads YNFKEQ. The CDR3 sequence is CASSQEIAGDSNYGYTF. CDR3 DNA: TGTGCCAGCAGCCAAGAAATAGCTGGGGACTCTAACTATGGCTACACCTTC.

The V and J genes are TRBV25-1 and TRBJ2-5; D might be TRBD1 (6 bases). This CDR3 contains 17 residues. The ends were cut back, 0 bases at V and 5 bases at J, with 19 bases in the middle. The germline CDR1 and CDR2 sequences are MGHDK and SYGVNS. The DNA of the CDR3 is TGTGCCAGCAGTGAATATGGGGCCAGCGGAGACAGGGAGACCCAGTACTTC. As protein: CASSEYGASGDRETQYF.

The rearrangement joins TRBV11-2 to TRBJ1-1; D ambiguous. V dropped 5 bases and J dropped 1 base, with 11 bases sitting between them. CDR3 length equals 14 residues. Germline V gene sequence: CDR1 SGHAT, CDR2 FQNNGV. DNA for the CDR3: TGTGCCAGCAGCGCGACATATTCGAACACTGAAGCTTTCTTT. Translation gives CASSATYSNTEAFF.